One and the same sample provided the 31 T cell receptor beta chains below, sequenced in a study of blood T cell repertoires in COVID-19 (dated by TCRdb to the early 2020s). Libraries came from the immunoSEQ multiplex PCR assay. TCRdb limited this immuneACCESS table to in-frame rearrangements with V and J called. A share of clones is missing; checked studies link under half to unresolved V genes, and the rest is unexplained. In all, the sample holds roughly 150,000 clones, and 79% of those were seen once. The ten largest make up around 8.7% of the sample. Material: peripheral blood. All receptors come from a man over 45 with active or convalescent COVID-19.

The CDR3 reads CVRSPTGGGSPLHF. CDR3 nucleotides: TGTGTCAGAAGCCCAACAGGGGGAGGATCACCCCTCCACTTT. The rearrangement joins TRBV7-5 to TRBJ1-6; the table's D call, TRBD1, was not checked against the DNA. TRBV7-5 counts as a pseudogene. The CDR3 spans 14 residues.

The V and J genes are TRBV29-1 and TRBJ2-7; 10 bases match TRBD1. J gave up 0 bases and V 5 bases, and 4 bases lay outside the gene matches. The CDR3 has 14 amino acids. Germline lookup yields CDR1 SQVTM and CDR2 ANQGSEA. CDR3 sequence reads: CSVLWTGGSYEQYF. The CDR3 bases are TGCAGCGTTTTGTGGACAGGGGGCTCCTACGAGCAGTACTTC.

This chain joins TRBV24-1 and TRBJ2-1, with 15 bases lining up with TRBD2. The CDR3 is 20 amino acids. Germline CDR1 reads KGHDR; CDR2 reads SFDVKD. V dropped 3 bases and J dropped 0; count of bases not matched to a gene: 8. The CDR3 loop is CATSDPSGLAGGLSYNEQFF. DNA of the CDR3: TGTGCCACCAGTGATCCGTCGGGACTAGCGGGAGGCCTCTCCTACAATGAGCAGTTCTTC.

J is TRBJ2-7 and V is TRBV27; the D is unclear. The CDR3 has 13 amino acids. Germline CDR1 and CDR2: MNHEY and SMNVEV (reference sequence). Trimming removed 3 bases from V and 6 bases from J, with 12 bases in between. The CDR3 DNA sequence: TGTGCCAGCAGTTTCACTCTATCAGGCGAGCAGTACTTC. Translation: CASSFTLSGEQYF.

This clone was seen a single time. The chain recombines TRBV6-1 with TRBJ2-2; a possible D gene is TRBD1 (6 bases). The germline CDR1 and CDR2 sequences are MNHNS and SASEGT. The CDR3 is 15 residues long. The germline V and J ends were trimmed by 2 bases and 3 bases, with 10 bases remaining between them. The CDR3 region has the DNA TGTGCCAGCAGTGAACACAGGGCATACACCGGGGAGCTGTTTTTT. Amino acid sequence: CASSEHRAYTGELFF.

This chain joins TRBV27 and TRBJ2-1; D unclear. Looked up from germline, CDR1 is MNHEY and CDR2 is SMNVEV (reference sequence). The germline V and J ends were trimmed by 0 bases and 16 bases, with 16 bases remaining between them. The CDR3 is 13 residues long. CDR3 sequence reads: CASSLSLETTVFF. CDR3 bases: TGTGCCAGCAGTTTATCGCTCGAGACAACAGTTTTCTTC.

The V and J genes are TRBV3-1 (or the pseudogene TRBV3-2) and TRBJ2-5; a weak D match, TRBD2 (6 bases). V was pared by 6 bases and J by 2 bases, with 13 bases between. CDR3 length equals 14 residues. The germline V gene has CDR1 LGHDT and CDR2 YNNKEL (reference sequence). The CDR3 here is CASREGGGQETQYF. CDR3 DNA sequence: TGTGCCAGCAGGGAGGGCGGCGGGCAAGAGACCCAGTACTTC.

This clone was observed a few times. The gene calls are TRBV7-2 and TRBJ1-5; D might be TRBD1 (5 bases). CDR3 length: 15 residues. V lost 1 base and J 3 bases, leaving 10 bases between the germline ends. Germline V gene lookup returns CDR1 SGHTA and CDR2 FQGNSA. CDR3 amino acids: CASSLGRQHNQPQHF. The CDR3 nucleotides are TGTGCCAGCAGCTTAGGTCGACAGCACAATCAGCCCCAGCATTTT.

CDR3 sequence reads: CASSFWQGGGTDTQYF. The CDR3 bases are TGTGCCAGCAGTTTCTGGCAGGGAGGGGGAACAGATACGCAGTATTTT. V and J are TRBV28 and TRBJ2-3, with a weak D call TRBD2 (7 bases). Germline loops: CDR1 MDHEN, CDR2 SYDVKM. Trimming cost V 3 bases and J 3 bases, with 16 bases left between them. The CDR3 is made up of 16 amino acids.

The chain employs TRBV10-1 and TRBJ2-7; 10 bases are a match to TRBD2. The CDR3 consists of 18 residues. With 0 bases clipped from V and 2 bases from J, the junction kept 10 bases outside the gene matches. Germline assignment: CDR1 WNHNN and CDR2 SYGVQD (reference sequence). The CDR3 coding sequence is TGCGCCAGCAGTGAGTCGGGTCGGCTAGCGGGAGTCCCCTACGAGCAGTACTTC. The encoded protein is CASSESGRLAGVPYEQYF.

This clone came up a few times. The rearrangement joins TRBV3-1 (or the pseudogene TRBV3-2) to TRBJ2-1; no firm D call. The CDR3 length is 13 residues. V shed 2 bases and J shed 6 bases, with 8 bases lying between them. Germline CDR1 reads LGHDT; CDR2 reads YNNKEL (reference sequence). CDR3 protein: CASSQTQRNEQFF. The DNA for the CDR3 is TGTGCCAGCAGCCAAACCCAGCGCAATGAGCAGTTCTTC.

This chain joins TRBV15 and TRBJ2-6; D possibly corresponds to TRBD1 (5 bases). CDR3 length: 15 residues. The germline CDR1 and CDR2 sequences are LNHNV and YYDKDF (reference sequence). The V end lost 2 bases, the J end lost 2 bases, and 7 bases lay between the germline ends. The CDR3 here is CATSRKGTGANVLTF. The CDR3 nucleotides read TGTGCCACCAGCAGAAAGGGGACTGGGGCCAACGTCCTGACTTTC.

A single count supports this clone. The chain has TRBV2 and TRBJ1-6, with D perhaps matching TRBD1 (6 bases). The CDR3 runs to 16 residues. Looked up from germline, CDR1 is SNHLY and CDR2 is FYNNEI. The V end lost 2 bases, the J end lost 8 bases, and 16 bases lay between the germline ends. The CDR3 sequence: CASSEQNHRVDSPLHF. In DNA, the CDR3 is TGTGCCAGCAGTGAACAGAACCACAGGGTTGATTCACCCCTCCACTTT.

J is TRBJ2-7 and V is TRBV29-1; possible D gene TRBD2, 6 bases. Trimming took 1 base from V and 3 from J, leaving 10 bases between them. This CDR3 comprises 13 residues. CDR1 SQVTM and CDR2 ANQGSEA come from the germline V gene. The CDR3 region has the DNA TGCAGCGTTGAAGGCCCCGGGGGCTACGAGCAGTACTTC. Its translation is CSVEGPGGYEQYF.

This chain links TRBV28 with TRBJ2-7; TRBD2 might be the D (6 bases). V was trimmed by 5 bases and J by 6 bases, leaving 17 bases between them. Germline lookup yields CDR1 MDHEN and CDR2 SYDVKM. This CDR3 is built from 14 residues. The CDR3 DNA reads TGTGCCAGCAGTCCTTCAGGGTCCGGGGGCGAGCAGTACTTC. It codes for CASSPSGSGGEQYF.

This clone was observed a handful of times. The chain links TRBV10-1 to TRBJ2-5, with TRBD2 matching 8 bases. CDR1 is WNHNN and CDR2 is SYGVQD in the germline V gene (reference sequence). The CDR3 runs to 15 residues. V was clipped by 2 bases and J by 8 bases; unmatched bases: 10. The CDR3 loop reads CASSESPGGPLTQYF. CDR3 DNA sequence: TGCGCCAGCAGTGAGAGTCCGGGAGGGCCTTTAACCCAGTACTTC.

The chain combines TRBV30 with TRBJ1-5; a weak D match, TRBD1 (5 bases). Looked up from germline, CDR1 is GTSNPN and CDR2 is SVGIG (reference sequence). The CDR3 is made up of 16 amino acids. V dropped 0 bases and J dropped 0 bases, with 12 bases sitting between them. In DNA, the CDR3 is TGTGCCTGGAGTGTACTAGGGAGGGGTAGCAATCAGCCCCAGCATTTT. It translates to CAWSVLGRGSNQPQHF. Complete variable domain (other parts from reference TRBV30 and TRBJ1-5): SQTIHQWPATLVQPVGSPLSLECTVEGTSNPNLYWYRQAAGRGLQLLFYSVGIGQISSEVPQNLSASRPQDRQFILSSKKLLLSDSGFYLCAWSVLGRGSNQPQHFGDGTRLSIL.

The gene calls are TRBV19 and TRBJ1-3; D is unresolved. This CDR3 has 13 amino acids. The V end was cut by 7 bases, the J end by 0 bases, with 7 bases between. Germline V gene lookup returns CDR1 LNHDA and CDR2 SQIVND (reference sequence). The CDR3 region is CASTLSSGNTIYF. DNA of the CDR3: TGTGCCAGTACCCTGAGCTCTGGAAACACCATATATTTT.

The genes are TRBV6-5 and TRBJ1-1; weak D call: TRBD1 (6 bases). V was shortened by 6 bases and J by 8 bases, with 13 bases between the two germline ends. The CDR3 covers 12 residues. Germline V gene sequence: CDR1 MNHEY, CDR2 SVGAGI. The CDR3 bases are TGTGCCAGCAGGGAGGGGGGGCTAGAAGCTTTCTTT. This translates into CASREGGLEAFF.

The rearrangement joins TRBV12-3 or TRBV12-4 to TRBJ1-4; no definite D call. The CDR3 has 10 residues. Trimming pared 3 bases from V and 12 bases from J, leaving 5 bases between. The CDR3 reads CASSFRELFF. CDR3 in DNA: TGTGCCAGCAGTTTCCGCGAACTGTTTTTT.

The rearrangement joins TRBV27 to TRBJ2-3; 10 bases match TRBD2. After removal of 5 bases from V and 0 bases from J, the junction contained 8 bases not matched to a gene. The germline V gene encodes CDR1 MNHEY and CDR2 SMNVEV (reference sequence). CDR3 length: 17 amino acids. CDR3 residues: CASSPGGLAASTDTQYF. The CDR3 DNA sequence: TGTGCCAGCAGTCCGGGTGGACTAGCGGCTAGCACAGATACGCAGTATTTT.

The chain employs TRBV6-6 and TRBJ2-1; no clear D gene. This CDR3 comprises 14 residues. Germline CDR1 MNHNY, CDR2 SVGAGI (reference sequence). V shed 4 bases and J shed 6 bases, with 13 bases lying between them. The CDR3 spells CASSSPPASNEQFF. Written as DNA, the CDR3 is TGTGCCAGCAGTTCTCCCCCGGCTAGCAATGAGCAGTTCTTC.

The chain uses TRBV5-1 and TRBJ2-1; 7 bases are a match to TRBD1. The CDR3 has 14 residues. The V segment lost 0 bases and the J segment 6 bases; nucleotides outside the gene matches: 3. The germline V gene has CDR1 SGHRS and CDR2 YFSETQ. Written as DNA, the CDR3 is TGCGCCAGCAGCTTGGGACAGGGCCCCAATGAGCAGTTCTTC. This translates into CASSLGQGPNEQFF.

This clone was counted many times. The chain combines TRBV24-1 with TRBJ2-3; D remains unclear. CDR1 and CDR2 (germline): KGHDR, SFDVKD. The CDR3 spans 13 residues. Between the trimmed V and J ends, which lost 3 bases and 5 bases, there was a span of 8 bases. In DNA, the CDR3 is TGTGCCACCAGTGATCCTTTCCTAGATACGCAGTATTTT. It translates to CATSDPFLDTQYF.

The chain joins TRBV6-1 to TRBJ2-5, with 12 bases aligning to TRBD2. Losses at the gene ends were 4 bases for V and 5 bases for J; bases not matched to a gene: 8. This CDR3 region has 16 residues. CDR1 is MNHNS, CDR2 SASEGT, per germline. In DNA, the CDR3 is TGTGCCAGCAGTGGGCGCCTAGCGGGAGGGCCGGAGACCCAGTACTTC. It codes for CASSGRLAGGPETQYF.

The chain joins TRBV7-9 to TRBJ2-5; TRBD1 might be the D (5 bases). Trimming shortened V by 0 bases and J by 5 bases, and 7 bases separated the two germline ends. This CDR3 comprises 13 residues. The germline V gene has CDR1 SEHNR and CDR2 FQNEAQ (reference sequence). CDR3 nucleotides: TGTGCCAGCAGCTTAGCAGGGGCGGAGACCCAGTACTTC. Amino acid sequence: CASSLAGAETQYF. The entire variable domain, with the rest obtained from reference TRBV7-9 and TRBJ2-5, is as follows: DTGVSQNPRHKITKRGQNVTFRCDPISEHNRLYWYRQTLGQGPEFLTYFQNEAQLEKSRLLSDRFSAERPKGSFSTLEIQRTEQGDSAMYLCASSLAGAETQYFGPGTRLLVL.

The chain joins TRBV28 to TRBJ2-1; D possibly corresponds to TRBD2 (6 bases). V lost 6 bases, J lost 1 base, and 13 bases lay in between. Germline CDR1 reads MDHEN; CDR2 reads SYDVKM. This CDR3 has 15 residues. CDR3 DNA sequence: TGTGCCAGCAGCCCCGTGGCGGGATCCTACAATGAGCAGTTCTTC. The encoded protein is CASSPVAGSYNEQFF.

This clone was recorded only once. The CDR3 DNA is TGTGCCAGCAGTTTAATCAAGGGACTGGACGGGGAGCTGTTTTTT. Protein sequence: CASSLIKGLDGELFF. The gene calls are TRBV6-5 and TRBJ2-2; TRBD2 might be the D (6 bases). CDR3 size: 15 residues. Trimming stripped 4 bases from V and 7 bases from J, with 16 bases between. The germline V gene has CDR1 MNHEY and CDR2 SVGAGI.

In this sample, this clone turned up a few times. The V and J genes are TRBV28 and TRBJ1-2; 7 bases line up with TRBD1. This CDR3 spans 14 amino acids. J was trimmed by 3 bases and V by 9 bases; bases with no gene match: 10. Germline values: CDR1 MDHEN, CDR2 SYDVKM. The CDR3 loop is CASAGGGQDYGYTF. The CDR3 DNA follows: TGTGCCAGTGCGGGGGGAGGACAGGACTATGGCTACACCTTC.

This rearrangement joins TRBV19 to TRBJ1-1; 9 bases are a match to TRBD1. CDR3 size: 16 residues. After removal of 2 bases from V and 6 bases from J, the junction contained 10 bases not matched to a gene. The germline CDR1 and CDR2 sequences are LNHDA and SQIVND (reference sequence). CDR3 DNA sequence: TGTGCCAGTAGTATACGAGGGGGACAGGGAAACTCTGAAGCTTTCTTT. Translated, it gives CASSIRGGQGNSEAFF.

The chain uses TRBV24-1 and TRBJ1-2; TRBD1 matches at 9 bases. V trimming: 8 bases; J trimming: 0 bases; junction bases outside the gene matches: 3. CDR1 and CDR2 (germline): KGHDR, SFDVKD. The CDR3 loop spans 14 amino acids. The CDR3 spells CATMGTGTNYGYTF. The CDR3 DNA reads as TGTGCCACCATGGGGACAGGGACTAACTATGGCTACACCTTC.